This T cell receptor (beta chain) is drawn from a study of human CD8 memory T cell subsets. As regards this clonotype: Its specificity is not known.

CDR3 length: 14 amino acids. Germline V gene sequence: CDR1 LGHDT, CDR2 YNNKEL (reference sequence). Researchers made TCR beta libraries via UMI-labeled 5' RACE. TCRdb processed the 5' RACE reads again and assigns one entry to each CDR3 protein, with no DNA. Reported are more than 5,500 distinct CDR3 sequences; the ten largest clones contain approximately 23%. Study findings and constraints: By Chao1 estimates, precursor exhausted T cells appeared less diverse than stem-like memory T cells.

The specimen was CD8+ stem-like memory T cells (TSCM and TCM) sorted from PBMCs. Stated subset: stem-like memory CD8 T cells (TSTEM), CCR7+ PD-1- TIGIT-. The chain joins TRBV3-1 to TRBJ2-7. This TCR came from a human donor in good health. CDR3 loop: CASSEALTYSAQYF.